This T cell receptor (beta chain) was found in a study of liver allograft versus peripheral blood T cells. Study as a whole: Graft-liver T cell receptor repertoires were compared against recipient peripheral blood repertoires.

Within the sample, this clonotype is medium-sized. Germline CDR1 reads SEHNR; CDR2 reads FQNEAQ (reference sequence). The CDR3 sequence is 16 residues long. V was pared by 3 bases and J by 7 bases, with 9 bases of the junction left unmatched. TCRdb passed the reads through MiXCR, listing each CDR3 protein once. The sample consists of 9,700 or so distinct CDR3 sequences, roughly 26% of them appearing once. The gene calls are TRBV7-9 and TRBJ2-1; TRBD1 matches at 10 bases. This clonotype was sampled from a human patient who had a liver transplant. Some T cells may be the graft donor's. DNA for the CDR3: TGTGCCAGCAGCTTGCGGGACAGGGGAAAGGGGAATGAGCAGTTCTTC. Translation: CASSLRDRGKGNEQFF.